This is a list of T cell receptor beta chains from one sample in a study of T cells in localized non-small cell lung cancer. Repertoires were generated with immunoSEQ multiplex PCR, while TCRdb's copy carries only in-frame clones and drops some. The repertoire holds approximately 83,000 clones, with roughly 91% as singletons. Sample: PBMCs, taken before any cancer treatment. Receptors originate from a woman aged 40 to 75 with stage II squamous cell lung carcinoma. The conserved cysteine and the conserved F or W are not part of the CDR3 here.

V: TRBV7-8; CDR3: ASSPGTGATNEKLF
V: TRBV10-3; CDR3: AIRQGLAGNDNEQF
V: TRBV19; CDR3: ASSRQGHAEAF
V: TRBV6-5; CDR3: ASSYSRGRNTEAF
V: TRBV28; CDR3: ASSWISSQETQY
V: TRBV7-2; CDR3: ASSSERGFNEQF
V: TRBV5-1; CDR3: ASSRRLAGATEQF
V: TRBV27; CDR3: ASSPPTLAGTEAF
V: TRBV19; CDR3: ATSLYNEQF
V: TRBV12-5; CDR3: ASGPPRDRGPYEQF
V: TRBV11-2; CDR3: ASSRVVGLASYNEQF
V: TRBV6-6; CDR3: ASSYSAADIQY
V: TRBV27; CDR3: ASSPLSTGTSGEY
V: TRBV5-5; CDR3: ASSSGQGNYGYT
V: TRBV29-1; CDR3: SVETKSGVPYEQY
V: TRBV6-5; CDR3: ASSYHAGSYEQY
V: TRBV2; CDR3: ASSGDTEAF
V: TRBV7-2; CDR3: ASSYGGRSTDTQY
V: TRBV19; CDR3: ASSIMDRVLSNQPQH
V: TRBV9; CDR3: ASSATGANSPLH
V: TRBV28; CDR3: ASSRSRGRGKYEQY
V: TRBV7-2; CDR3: ASSISTGNSYEQY
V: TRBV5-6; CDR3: ASSPGTRDNQPQH
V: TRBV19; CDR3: ASSQTGVNSPLH
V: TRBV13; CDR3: ASSGLAEPSSTDTQY
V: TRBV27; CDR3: ASSLSNPHEQY
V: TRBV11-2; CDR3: ASRPGSGNTIY
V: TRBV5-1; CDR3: ASSPDNSGNTIY